This T cell receptor (beta chain) originates from a study of T cell clonotyping in hematopoietic cell transplantation. Study background: Recipients' pretransplant samples followed cytoreduction.

Germline loops: CDR1 MDHEN, CDR2 SYDVKM. This CDR3 has 12 amino acids. The V gene lost 6 bases and the J gene lost 13 bases, with 13 bases spanning the gap. Study-level points and caveats: Recipient TCR diversity dropped after transplant; expanded clonotypes rose from day 30 to 180.

On this clone itself: Its antigen is not identified.

As for time point: recipient sample about 28 days before transplant, after cytoreduction. Using immunoSEQ multiplex PCR, the repertoire was profiled, and TCRdb retains in-frame clones only, with some absent. Of approximately 9,000 clones listed, approximately 79% are singletons. The chain is built from TRBV28 and TRBJ1-6; possibly TRBD1 for D (5 bases). The clonotype originates from a man aged 55-75 years with acute myeloid leukemia. Some clones in this sample may be carry-over from other donors' samples. Source: peripheral blood mononuclear cells, taken before stem cell transplant. For the CDR3, the DNA is TGTGCCAGCAGAACCAGGGAGAGGCCCCTCCACTTT. Translating gives CASRTRERPLHF.